Presented here are 2 T cell receptor beta chains from one specimen sequenced in a study of T cells in Graves' hyperthyroidism and ophthalmopathy. TCR beta CDR3 region amplification was performed from RNA transcripts. The TCR CDR3 first-round RT-PCR relied on the HTBI primer set. MiXCR, run by TCRdb on the multiplex PCR reads, gives a single entry per CDR3 protein. The sample holds 250,000 to 300,000 distinct CDR3 sequences; roughly a fifth are singletons and the top ten take under 40%. Sequencing was carried out using blood. The receptors were sampled from a man aged 50-60 years with Graves' ophthalmopathy.

This clonotype was seen ten or more times. The chain is built from TRBV20-1 and TRBJ1-6; 10 positions agree with TRBD1. Trimming at V came to 5 bases and at J to 8 bases, leaving 6 bases not matched to a gene. The CDR3 totals 14 residues. Germline V gene sequence: CDR1 DFQATT, CDR2 SNEGSKA (reference sequence). CDR3 protein: CSARGGTGDSPLHF. DNA of the CDR3: TGCAGTGCTCGCGGTGGGACAGGGGATTCACCCCTCCACTTT.

The V and J genes are TRBV30 and TRBJ1-1; the match to TRBD1 covers 9 bases. Germline lookup yields CDR1 GTSNPN and CDR2 SVGIG (reference sequence). The V and J ends lost 3 bases and 5 bases, in that order; junction bases with no gene match: 4. The CDR3 length is 13 residues. CDR3 nucleotides: TGTGCCTGGAGGAGGGACAGGGTTACTGAAGCTTTCTTT. Its protein is CAWRRDRVTEAFF. The complete variable domain, with remaining parts taken from reference TRBV30 and TRBJ1-1, reads SQTIHQWPATLVQPVGSPLSLECTVEGTSNPNLYWYRQAAGRGLQLLFYSVGIGQISSEVPQNLSASRPQDRQFILSSKKLLLSDSGFYLCAWRRDRVTEAFFGQGTRLTVV.